The 22 T cell receptor beta chains in this list originate from one sample, sequenced in a study of T cells in Graves' hyperthyroidism and ophthalmopathy. Amplified regions were TCR beta CDR3 sequences from RNA transcripts. HTBI primers were used for first-round RT-PCR of the TCR CDR3. TCRdb independently ran MiXCR on the multiplex PCR reads; one entry per CDR3 protein. The data show around 300,000 distinct CDR3 sequences, with less than 15% seen just once and around 7.9% held by the top ten. The specimen sequenced was blood. The receptor set was obtained from a woman aged 25 to 39 with Graves' hyperthyroidism that later progressed to Graves' ophthalmopathy.

This clonotype has a count of ten or more. This sequence joins TRBV24-1 and TRBJ2-7, with D possibly matching TRBD1 (5 bases). The V gene lost 1 base and the J gene lost 6 bases, with 15 bases spanning the gap. Germline V CDR1 and CDR2: KGHDR, SFDVKD. The CDR3 sequence is 15 residues long. In nucleotides, the CDR3 is TGTGCCACCAGTGATTTTGTGGGGCACTGCAGCGAGCAGTACTTC. Protein sequence: CATSDFVGHCSEQYF.

This clonotype was counted a few times. V and J are TRBV27 and TRBJ1-5, with D unclear. Trimming took off 6 bases at V and 4 bases at J, with 7 bases between the two ends. Germline-derived CDR1 and CDR2 are MNHEY and SMNVEV (reference sequence). The CDR3 is made up of 12 amino acids. The CDR3 DNA reads as TGTGCCAGCAGCAACCGGAATCAGCCCCAGCATTTT. Translated, it gives CASSNRNQPQHF.

This clonotype was seen once. This chain uses TRBV20-1 with TRBJ2-1; 8 bases are a match to TRBD2. This CDR3 has 16 residues. Germline lookup yields CDR1 DFQATT and CDR2 SNEGSKA (reference sequence). The V gene end was trimmed by 3 bases and the J gene end by 9 bases; junction bases not matched to a gene: 16. The CDR3 DNA reads TGCAGTGCTAGTAGTGCCAGCGGGAGCCTGCCCACTGAGCAGTTCTTC. Translating gives CSASSASGSLPTEQFF.

The V call is TRBV19, the J call TRBJ2-3; 8 nucleotides agree with TRBD1. The V and J ends lost 4 bases and 2 bases, in that order; junction bases with no gene match: 2. In germline, CDR1 is LNHDA, CDR2 SQIVND (reference sequence). CDR3 length: 14 residues. CDR3 protein: CASSRQGYTDTQYF. CDR3 DNA sequence: TGTGCCAGTAGTAGACAGGGGTACACAGATACGCAGTATTTT.

For this clonotype: Since a much larger clone is just one base distant, this may be a read error. V usage is TRBV6-1 and J usage is TRBJ2-1; 14 bases fit TRBD2. CDR3 length: 21 amino acids. The trim removed 5 bases at V and 5 bases at J, leaving 20 bases unmatched. The germline gives CDR1 MNHNS, CDR2 SASEGT. The CDR3 bases are TGTGCCAGCAGTCCCCGTGGGACAGGACTAGCGGGAGGCGTAGAGCACAATGAGCAGTTCTTC. It encodes CASSPRGTGLAGGVEHNEQFF.

This clonotype has at least ten counts. V and J are TRBV10-3 and TRBJ2-1, with D unclear. This CDR3 contains 12 residues. Germline V gene data show CDR1 as ENHRY and CDR2 as SYGVKD. V lost 3 bases and J lost 1, with 1 base in between. The CDR3 sequence is CAISESYNEQFF. CDR3 in DNA: TGTGCCATCAGTGAATCCTACAATGAGCAGTTCTTC.

The table lists this clonotype with many counts. V gene TRBV20-1 combines with J gene TRBJ1-6; maybe TRBD1 (5 bases). Trimming pared 2 bases from V and 7 bases from J, leaving 15 bases between. This CDR3 contains 15 residues. From germline, CDR1 is DFQATT and CDR2 SNEGSKA (reference sequence). The CDR3 loop is CSARSGGGGNSPLHF. The CDR3 nucleotides read TGCAGTGCTAGATCGGGTGGCGGGGGAAATTCACCCCTCCACTTT.

This clonotype was observed at least ten times. This chain joins TRBV7-3 and TRBJ2-1; D is unclear. V shed 2 bases and J shed 6 bases, with 8 bases lying between them. The CDR3 runs to 13 residues. CDR1 is SGHTA and CDR2 is FQGTGA in the germline V gene. The DNA for the CDR3 is TGTGCCAGCAGCTTAGGGGTCTCCAATGAGCAGTTCTTC. This encodes CASSLGVSNEQFF.

This chain links TRBV2 with TRBJ2-3; 8 positions agree with TRBD2. Germline trimming cut 7 bases from V and 5 bases from J; bases unmatched to any gene: 8. The germline V gene has CDR1 SNHLY and CDR2 FYNNEI. This CDR3 region has 14 residues. Here the CDR3 DNA reads TGTGCCAGCACAGGGGCGGGAGGAGGAGATACGCAGTATTTT. Translating gives CASTGAGGGDTQYF.

In its sample, this clonotype was seen many times. The chain is built from TRBV7-9 and TRBJ2-7; D is possibly TRBD1 or TRBD2 (5 bases each). Trimming took off 5 bases at V and 4 bases at J, with 12 bases between the two ends. Germline V CDR1 and CDR2: SEHNR, FQNEAQ (reference sequence). The CDR3 runs 13 residues. The CDR3 coding sequence is TGTGCCAGCAGCGAACTAGGGGCGTACGAGCAGTACTTC. It yields the protein CASSELGAYEQYF.

This clonotype has more than one count but fewer than ten. The CDR3 DNA sequence: TGCAGCGTTGAAGACCCCCGCGGACAGTCCTACGAGCAGTACTTC. Encoded protein: CSVEDPRGQSYEQYF. The chain combines TRBV29-1 with TRBJ2-7, with D possibly TRBD1 on 6 matching bases. CDR3 length equals 15 residues. From germline, CDR1 is SQVTM and CDR2 ANQGSEA. Trimming took 0 bases from V and 1 from J, leaving 13 bases between them.

This clonotype was seen only a few times. The chain combines TRBV6-9 with TRBJ1-3; no reliable D call. Looked up from germline, CDR1 is MNHGY and CDR2 is SVAAGI. There are 14 residues in the CDR3. V dropped 4 bases and J dropped 2 bases, with 9 bases sitting between them. Here the CDR3 DNA reads TGTGCCAGCAGTTTGCGCGGGGCTGGAAACACCATATATTTT. As protein: CASSLRGAGNTIYF.

In this sample, this clonotype turned up a few times. The chain employs TRBV9 and TRBJ2-1, with D uncertain. The CDR3 consists of 13 residues. With 4 bases removed from V and 7 bases from J, the gap between germline ends came to 12 bases. The germline V gene has CDR1 SGDLS and CDR2 YYNGEE. The CDR3 here is CASSPTDWNEQFF. The CDR3, as DNA: TGTGCCAGCAGCCCAACGGATTGGAATGAGCAGTTCTTC.

The chain employs TRBV19 and TRBJ1-1; 7 bases fit TRBD1. This CDR3 has 14 residues. Germline CDR1 LNHDA, CDR2 SQIVND (reference sequence). V shed 3 bases and J 3 bases; nucleotides not matched to a gene: 4. CDR3 region: CASSISGGYTEAFF. CDR3 DNA sequence: TGTGCCAGTAGTATTTCAGGGGGTTACACTGAAGCTTTCTTT.

This clonotype showed up many times. V is TRBV7-8 and J is TRBJ1-2; D remains ambiguous. This CDR3 contains 12 residues. Germline V CDR1 and CDR2: SGHVS, FQNEAQ. V shed 8 bases and J shed 3 bases, with 10 bases lying between them. CDR3 residues: CASGRPDYGYTF. The CDR3 coding sequence is TGTGCCAGCGGGAGGCCGGACTATGGCTACACCTTC.

The rearrangement joins TRBV24-1 to TRBJ2-1; no reliable D call. Per the germline V gene, CDR1 is KGHDR and CDR2 is SFDVKD. The CDR3 consists of 13 residues. V shed 0 bases and J shed 5 bases, with 4 bases lying between them. CDR3 sequence (DNA): TGTGCCACCAGTGATTTGAATAACAATGAGCAGTTCTTC. The encoded protein is CATSDLNNNEQFF.

This clonotype was found a few times. This chain uses TRBV7-8 with TRBJ2-1; possible D gene TRBD2, 6 bases. V gave up 5 bases and J gave up 7 bases, with 15 bases separating them. CDR3 length equals 14 residues. CDR1 and CDR2 (germline): SGHVS, FQNEAQ. The CDR3 reads CASSPYTGTNEQFF. The CDR3 nucleotides are TGTGCCAGCAGCCCCTACACCGGGACTAATGAGCAGTTCTTC. Drawing the rest from reference TRBV7-8 and TRBJ2-1, the complete variable domain is GAGVSQSPRYKVAKRGQDVALRCDPISGHVSLFWYQQALGQGPEFLTYFQNEAQLDKSGLPSDRFFAERPEGSVSTLKIQRTQQEDSAVYLCASSPYTGTNEQFFGPGTRLTVL.

There are many counts of this clonotype. The V and J genes are TRBV9 and TRBJ1-1; D unresolved. Deletions cut 1 base from V and 0 bases from J, with 10 bases between. The CDR3 consists of 15 residues. Germline V CDR1 and CDR2: SGDLS, YYNGEE. The CDR3 bases are TGTGCCAGCAGCGTACAGGAGCATATGAACACTGAAGCTTTCTTT. Translation: CASSVQEHMNTEAFF.

This clonotype was observed at least ten times. This sequence joins TRBV20-1 and TRBJ1-2, with unresolved D. Between the trimmed V and J ends, which lost 1 base and 8 bases, there was a span of 8 bases. Germline CDR1 is DFQATT and CDR2 is SNEGSKA (reference sequence). This CDR3 spans 11 amino acids. CDR3 in amino acids: CSARGGRGYTF. In DNA, the CDR3 is TGCAGTGCTAGAGGTGGGCGGGGCTACACCTTC.

V usage is TRBV27 and J usage is TRBJ2-1; TRBD2 aligns across 10 bases. The junction had 3 bases not matched to a gene; V was cut back by 5 bases and J by 8 bases. This CDR3 spans 13 amino acids. Looked up from germline, CDR1 is MNHEY and CDR2 is SMNVEV (reference sequence). In nucleotides, the CDR3 is TGTGCCAGCAGTGCCGGGACTAGCGATGAGCAGTTCTTC. Amino acid sequence: CASSAGTSDEQFF.

This clonotype was observed a few times. The chain carries TRBV24-1 and TRBJ2-4; D remains ambiguous. This CDR3 spans 14 amino acids. CDR1 and CDR2 (germline): KGHDR, SFDVKD. Deletions cut 3 bases from V and 8 bases from J, with 13 bases between. The DNA of the CDR3 is TGTGCCACCAGTGATCCTCGACTCCGCGACATTCAGTACTTC. Its protein is CATSDPRLRDIQYF.

In its sample, this clonotype was seen many times. This chain connects TRBV12-3 or TRBV12-4 to TRBJ2-7; 7 bases fit TRBD1. This CDR3 comprises 13 residues. V gave up 7 bases and J gave up 3 bases; unmatched junction bases: 6. In DNA form, the CDR3 reads TGTGCCAGCAAGGGGGACAGCTACTACGAGCAGTACTTC. Its translation is CASKGDSYYEQYF.